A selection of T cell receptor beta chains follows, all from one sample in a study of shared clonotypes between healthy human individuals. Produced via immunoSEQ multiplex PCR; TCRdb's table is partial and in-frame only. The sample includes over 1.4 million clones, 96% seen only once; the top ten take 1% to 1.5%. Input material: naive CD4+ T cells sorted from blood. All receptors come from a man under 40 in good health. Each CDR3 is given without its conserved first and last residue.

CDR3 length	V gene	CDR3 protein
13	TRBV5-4	ASSFGLAGGNEQF
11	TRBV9	ASSDGAADTQY
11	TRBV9	ASSASSVYGYT
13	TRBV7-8	ASSLPLRYTGELF
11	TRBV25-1	ASSELYSYEQY
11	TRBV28	ASSWASYNEQF
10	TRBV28	ASSLLEGEAF
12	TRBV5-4	ASSLDIQGSGYT
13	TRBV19	ASSIGLAGVDTQY
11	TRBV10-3	AITGTSPGELF
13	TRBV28	ASSPLGGGGYEQY
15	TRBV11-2	ASSLYGLAKNTGELF
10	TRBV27	ASSNRAYEQY
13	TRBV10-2	ASSDALGQGQPQH
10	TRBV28	ASNQRNTEAF
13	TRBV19	ASSIRPTGANVLT
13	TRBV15	ATSRDHQGVETQY
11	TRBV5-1	ASSVDRAHEQF
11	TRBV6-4	ASSEQQNTEAF
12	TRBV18	ASSPLASTDTQY
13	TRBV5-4	ASSSRQGLRTEAF
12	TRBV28	ASSFEAGNQPQH
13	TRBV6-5	ASSYSLGTGDGYT
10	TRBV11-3	ASSLGTGELF
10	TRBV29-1	SVLPAEETQY
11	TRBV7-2	ASSSRAGEPDT
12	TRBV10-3	AISEDGLGYGYT
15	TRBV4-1	ASSQDRDRGRNTEAF